This T cell receptor (beta chain) was retrieved from a study of CD8+CD57+ T cells in acquired aplastic anemia. As for the study in general: The study obtained an average of around 3.1 ug of DNA from sorted CD4+ and CD8+ cells.

This clonotype was detected only a few times. The antigen is unknown. The patients chosen for sequencing had shown expansion of CD8+CD57+ cells (detected by flow cytometry). In all patients, the disease was severe acquired aplastic anemia. Blood came from patients not yet given any therapy. CDR3 and TCR beta VDJ profiling relied on genomic DNA as the template. TCRdb analysed the reads with MiXCR anew, one entry per CDR3 protein. The sample lists more than 150,000 distinct CDR3 sequences, approximately 44% occurring once. Germline V gene sequence: CDR1 LNHNV, CDR2 YYDKDF (reference sequence). CDR3 length: 16 amino acids. V was pared by 5 bases and J by 0 bases, with 7 bases of the junction left unmatched. Overall study findings and caveats: Statistical testing detected no significant gap in CD8+ Simpson's diversity between patients and controls.

The material sequenced was sorted CD4+, CD8+, or CD8+CD57+ T cells (not recorded which) from PBMCs. The chain joins TRBV15 to TRBJ2-7, with 10 bases fitting TRBD2. The receptor's source is a human donor with aplastic anemia. The CDR3 DNA follows: TGTGCCACCAGCGGCGGACTAGCGGCGAGCTCCTACGAGCAGTACGTC. Translation: CATSGGLAASSYEQYV.